Following are 22 T cell receptor beta chains from one sample sequenced in a study of Graves' ophthalmopathy and Graves' hyperthyroidism. Using RNA transcripts, the TCR beta CDR3 regions were amplified. Second-round multiplex PCR came after a first-round RT-PCR that employed HTBI primers. TCRdb processed the multiplex PCR reads anew with MiXCR; each CDR3 protein has one entry. The table shows 580,000 or so distinct CDR3 sequences, with just under 40% occurring only once. The sequenced sample was peripheral blood or thyroid tissue (not recorded which). These receptors all stem from an adult man with Graves' hyperthyroidism.

Notes on this clonotype: Possible read error: a much larger clone is one base away. This chain links TRBV5-4 with TRBJ2-7; D call uncertain. The germline V gene encodes CDR1 SGHNT and CDR2 YYREEE (reference sequence). This CDR3 spans 14 amino acids. DNA for the CDR3: TGTGCCAGCAGCTTGGACCAGCTACCCTACGGGCAGTACTTC. Its translation is CASSLDQLPYGQYF.

In this sample, this clonotype turned up once. The V and J genes are TRBV7-9 and TRBJ2-5; 7 positions agree with TRBD1. V lost 2 bases, J lost 5 bases, and 8 bases stayed unmatched. The CDR3 length is 15 residues. Per germline, CDR1 SEHNR and CDR2 FQNEAQ (reference sequence). CDR3: CASSLSQGDLETQYF. CDR3 bases: TGTGCCAGCAGCTTATCCCAGGGGGACCTTGAGACCCAGTACTTC. Drawing the rest from reference TRBV7-9 and TRBJ2-5, the complete variable domain is DTGVSQNPRHKITKRGQNVTFRCDPISEHNRLYWYRQTLGQGPEFLTYFQNEAQLEKSRLLSDRFSAERPKGSFSTLEIQRTEQGDSAMYLCASSLSQGDLETQYFGPGTRLLVL.

This rearrangement joins TRBV5-4 to TRBJ2-5, with TRBD2 matching over 8 bases. Germline assignment: CDR1 SGHNT and CDR2 YYREEE (reference sequence). V lost 0 bases and J lost 1; bases outside the gene matches: 5. CDR3 length equals 16 residues. The CDR3 nucleotides are TGTGCCAGCAGCTTGGGAGTAGCGGGACTCCAAGAGACCCAGTACTTC. Residues: CASSLGVAGLQETQYF.

This clonotype was seen only a few times. The CDR3 nucleotides read TGTGCCAGCACCACAGATCCTTCCTACGAGCAGTACTTC. Translating gives CASTTDPSYEQYF. The V call is TRBV6-1, the J call TRBJ2-7; D is unclear. This CDR3 region has 13 residues. Trimming cost V 7 bases and J 1 base, with 11 bases left between them. The germline V gene encodes CDR1 MNHNS and CDR2 SASEGT.

This clonotype has ten or more counts. V is TRBV10-2 and J is TRBJ2-7; possible D gene TRBD2, 5 bases. Deletions cut 3 bases from V and 5 bases from J, with 8 bases between. Germline CDR1 and CDR2: WSHSY and SAAADI. The CDR3 contains 12 residues. CDR3 bases: TGCGCCAGCAGTGACGGGGTCCACGAGCAGTACTTC. Protein: CASSDGVHEQYF.

A word on this clonotype: A much larger clone lies one base from this, so it may be a read error. The chain has TRBV5-1 and TRBJ1-2, with D maybe TRBD1 (5 bases). Germline CDR1 is SGHRS and CDR2 is YFSETQ. CDR3 length equals 14 residues. The V end lost 4 bases, the J end lost 12 bases, and 22 bases lay between the germline ends. DNA of the CDR3: TGCGCCAGCAGCGTCCGGGACCCCATGGCCGGCCACACCTTC. The encoded protein is CASSVRDPMAGHTF.

The genes are TRBV3-1 and TRBJ2-7; the D gene is possibly TRBD1 (5 bases). Germline lookup yields CDR1 LGHDT and CDR2 YNNKEL (reference sequence). The CDR3 spans 16 residues. V was trimmed by 1 base and J by 1 base, leaving 14 bases between them. In DNA form, the CDR3 reads TGTGCCAGCAGCCAAGCCTTGACAGCAAATTCCTACGAGCAGTACTTC. This sequence encodes CASSQALTANSYEQYF.

The chain recombines TRBV24-1 with TRBJ2-5; 7 nucleotides line up with TRBD1. V shed 0 bases, J shed 5 bases, and the junction held 5 bases outside the gene matches. Germline CDR1 and CDR2: KGHDR and SFDVKD. CDR3 length: 15 amino acids. CDR3 residues: CATSDLQGRGETQYF. The CDR3 DNA reads TGTGCCACCAGTGATTTGCAGGGCAGGGGGGAGACCCAGTACTTC.

This clonotype was counted at least ten times. The chain couples TRBV11-1 to TRBJ2-5; D call uncertain. V lost 1 base and J 2 bases, leaving 8 bases between the germline ends. CDR1 and CDR2 from the germline V gene are SGHAT and FQDESV (reference sequence). The CDR3 runs 14 residues. As DNA, the CDR3 is TGTGCCAGCAGCTTAGGACGGTTACAAGAGACCCAGTACTTC. Residues: CASSLGRLQETQYF. The entire variable domain, with the rest obtained from reference TRBV11-1 and TRBJ2-5, is as follows: EAEVAQSPRYKITEKSQAVAFWCDPISGHATLYWYRQILGQGPELLVQFQDESVVDDSQLPKDRFSAERLKGVDSTLKIQPAELGDSAMYLCASSLGRLQETQYFGPGTRLLVL.

This clonotype was seen many times. The V and J genes are TRBV9 and TRBJ1-2, with a weak D call TRBD1 (5 bases). Looked up from germline, CDR1 is SGDLS and CDR2 is YYNGEE. The CDR3 length is 16 residues. V was clipped by 0 bases and J by 3 bases, with 15 bases between them. CDR3 nucleotides: TGTGCCAGCAGCGTAGAAAGGGCGGGACCCTACTATGGCTACACCTTC. Its translation: CASSVERAGPYYGYTF.

Many counts were recorded for this clonotype. The chain links TRBV24-1 to TRBJ1-4, with D uncertain. The CDR3 extends over 18 amino acids. Between the trimmed V and J ends, which lost 2 bases and 6 bases, there was a span of 21 bases. Germline V gene data show CDR1 as KGHDR and CDR2 as SFDVKD. This chain's CDR3 is CATSDSAGGYGRDEKLFF. The CDR3 nucleotides read TGTGCCACCAGTGATTCCGCCGGAGGGTACGGCCGGGATGAAAAACTGTTTTTT.

This clonotype was detected ten times or more. The chain employs TRBV29-1 and TRBJ1-1; D perhaps matches TRBD1 (6 bases). Germline values: CDR1 SQVTM, CDR2 ANQGSEA. The CDR3 length is 14 residues. V lost 7 bases and J lost 3, with 18 bases in between. The chain's CDR3 is CSARTVSVYTEAFF. DNA for the CDR3: TGCAGCGCCCGGACAGTGTCGGTTTACACTGAAGCTTTCTTT.

This clonotype was seen at least ten times. The rearrangement uses TRBV15 and TRBJ2-7; D might be TRBD1 (5 bases). This CDR3 spans 13 amino acids. CDR1 is LNHNV and CDR2 is YYDKDF in the germline V gene (reference sequence). V gave up 1 base and J gave up 5 bases, with 9 bases separating them. The CDR3 loop reads CATSRVSRDEQYF. CDR3 in DNA: TGTGCCACCAGCAGAGTGTCCAGGGACGAGCAGTACTTC.

This clonotype was seen at least ten times. CDR3 sequence (DNA): TGTGCCAGCAGTTTCACAGGCCGAGCTAACTATGGCTACACCTTC. Its protein product is CASSFTGRANYGYTF. The V call is TRBV28, the J call TRBJ1-2, with D possibly matching TRBD1 (5 bases). The CDR3 runs 15 residues. Trimming took 3 bases from V and 0 from J, leaving 11 bases between them. Germline loops: CDR1 MDHEN, CDR2 SYDVKM.

The CDR3 protein is CSVERVVSGSRNWTDTQYF. CDR3 DNA sequence: TGCAGCGTTGAAAGGGTTGTTAGCGGGAGCAGGAATTGGACAGATACGCAGTATTTT. The J gene is TRBJ2-3, the V gene TRBV29-1; 9 nucleotides align to TRBD2. Germline CDR1 SQVTM, CDR2 ANQGSEA. CDR3 size: 19 residues. V shed 2 bases, J shed 3 bases, and the junction held 18 bases outside the gene matches.

This clonotype was observed many times. This chain joins TRBV2 and TRBJ1-1; the D gene is possibly TRBD1 (5 bases). Per germline, CDR1 SNHLY and CDR2 FYNNEI. The V gene lost 10 bases and the J gene lost 6 bases, with 18 bases spanning the gap. The CDR3 runs to 13 residues. The CDR3 spells CATKLGRESEAFF. As DNA, the CDR3 is TGTGCCACCAAACTGGGGCGGGAGTCTGAAGCTTTCTTT.

V usage is TRBV13 and J usage is TRBJ2-5; 10 bases agree with TRBD1. Per the germline V gene, CDR1 is PRHDT and CDR2 is FYEKMQ (reference sequence). J gave up 3 bases and V 4 bases, and 8 bases lay outside the gene matches. The CDR3 runs to 16 residues. In DNA form, the CDR3 reads TGTGCCAGCAGCTCCCCCGAGACAGGGGGCGAAGAGACCCAGTACTTC. This gives the protein CASSSPETGGEETQYF.

This clonotype has only one observation. V usage is TRBV19 and J usage is TRBJ1-1, with D possibly TRBD1 on 5 matching bases. V was trimmed by 7 bases and J by 2 bases, leaving 14 bases between them. CDR1 is LNHDA, CDR2 SQIVND, per germline (reference sequence). The CDR3 contains 14 residues. In DNA, the CDR3 is TGTGCCAGTATCTCACAGGTGAGCAACACTGAAGCTTTCTTT. This codes for CASISQVSNTEAFF.

The chain couples TRBV10-3 to TRBJ2-7; 9 nucleotides agree with TRBD2. CDR3 length equals 11 residues. The V and J ends lost 2 bases and 12 bases, in that order; junction bases with no gene match: 2. Germline V gene lookup returns CDR1 ENHRY and CDR2 SYGVKD. The CDR3 is CAISESGGTYF. The CDR3 DNA reads as TGTGCCATCAGTGAGAGCGGGGGGACGTACTTC.

The genes are TRBV10-3 and TRBJ2-3; D not certain. The end of the DNA is better explained by TRBJ1-5, so the J call may be wrong. CDR3 length: 15 amino acids. Germline-derived CDR1 and CDR2 are ENHRY and SYGVKD. The CDR3 sequence is CAISGTSGETDTQHF. CDR3 DNA: TGTGCCATCAGTGGGACTAGCGGGGAAACAGATACGCAGCATTTT.

This clonotype was observed at least ten times. The chain combines TRBV20-1 with TRBJ1-1; unclear D gene. The CDR3 totals 12 residues. The V and J ends lost 4 bases and 2 bases respectively, with 8 bases between them. CDR1 and CDR2 (germline): DFQATT, SNEGSKA (reference sequence). The CDR3 DNA follows: TGCAGTGCTATCGACGGAAACACTGAAGCTTTCTTT. Protein sequence: CSAIDGNTEAFF.

To note about this clonotype: This may be a read error, as it is one base from a much larger clone. The V call is TRBV7-2, the J call TRBJ2-7; a weak D match, TRBD2 (6 bases). Per germline, CDR1 SGHTA and CDR2 FQGNSA. The CDR3 sequence is 14 residues long. The DNA for the CDR3 is TGTGCCAGCAGCTTAAACCGGGACTCCAAAGAGCAGCACTTC. Translated, it gives CASSLNRDSKEQHF.